The T cell receptor beta chain described here comes from a study of cytomegalovirus exposure and HLA in healthy donors. Regarding the study as a whole: Rare sequences made up most TCRs, while some public TCRs were found in many donors. In a later analysis, more than 15,000 TCR beta sequences were associated with HLA alleles at 0.05 false discovery rate. Later analysis demonstrated an association between a missense DCLRE1C variant and TCR beta V- and J-gene trimming.

From germline, CDR1 is SGHTS and CDR2 YDEGEE. V was pared by 1 base and J by 2 bases, with 7 bases of the junction left unmatched. The CDR3 has 17 residues. Of note for this clone: Antigen: not known.

The PCR had 60 Vbeta and 13 Jbeta primers. Profiling relied on immunoSEQ multiplex PCR, and the TCRdb table lists in-frame clones only, not all of them. The table has about 170,000 clones, about 80% seen once; the top ten hold under 3%. Sequencing used PBMCs. This clonotype was sampled from a woman aged 50 to 65 in good health and CMV-seronegative. V is TRBV5-8 and J is TRBJ1-5, with 9 bases lining up with TRBD1. The CDR3 reads CASSLSWGQGGNQPQHF. The CDR3 DNA is TGTGCCAGCAGCTTGTCGTGGGGACAGGGCGGCAATCAGCCCCAGCATTTT.